This T cell receptor beta chain appears in the sequencing data of a study of PD-1 and CTLA-4 blockade in melanoma. V was shortened by 0 bases and J by 2 bases, with 21 bases between the two germline ends. The CDR3 totals 19 residues. Germline lookup yields CDR1 SGHRS and CDR2 YFSETQ. Using immunoSEQ multiplex PCR, the repertoire was profiled, and TCRdb retains in-frame clones only, with some absent. The table records some 29,000 clones, 70% to 90% of them present only once. The receptor comes from a human donor with melanoma. The rearrangement uses TRBV5-1 and TRBJ1-5; D ambiguous. The sample was CD8+ T cells from peripheral blood, taken before anti-PD-1 treatment. The CDR3 region has the DNA TGCGCCAGCAGCTTGGAAGCCCCCCACCCCAAACCGGGCAATCAGCCCCAGCATTTT. Translated: CASSLEAPHPKPGNQPQHF.